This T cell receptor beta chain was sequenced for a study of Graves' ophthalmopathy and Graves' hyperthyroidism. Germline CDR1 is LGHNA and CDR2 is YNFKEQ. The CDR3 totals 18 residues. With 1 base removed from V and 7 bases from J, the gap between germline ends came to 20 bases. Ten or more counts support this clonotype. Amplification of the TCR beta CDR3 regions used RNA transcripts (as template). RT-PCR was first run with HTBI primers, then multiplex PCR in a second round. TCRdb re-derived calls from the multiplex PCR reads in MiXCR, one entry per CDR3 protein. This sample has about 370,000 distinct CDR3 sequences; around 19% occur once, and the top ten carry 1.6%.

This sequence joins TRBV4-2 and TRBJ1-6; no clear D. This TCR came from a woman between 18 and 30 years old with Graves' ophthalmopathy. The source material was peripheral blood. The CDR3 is CASSQGWLPPQRNSPLHF. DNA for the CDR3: TGTGCCAGCAGCCAAGGCTGGTTACCCCCCCAAAGGAATTCACCCCTCCACTTT.